This entry features one T cell receptor (beta chain) sequence. The sample comes from a study of blood T cell repertoires in COVID-19. On the study more broadly: The origin of the acute and convalescent COVID-19 samples was the United States, Italy and Spain. Sources were T cells, B-cell-depleted T cells, or PBMCs; the material itself was cDNA or gDNA.

The CDR3 consists of 15 residues. Trimming cost V 0 bases and J 6 bases, with 13 bases left between them. Germline lookup yields CDR1 SGHDT and CDR2 YYEEEE. As originally analysed: Counts of nucleated cells, estimated from reference gene primer amplification, were obtained. Here immunoSEQ multiplex PCR was the method, and the copy in TCRdb shows in-frame clones only, minus some. V, J and clone size are taken as reported in that table, and D and trimming were inferred from the DNA itself. Of approximately 100,000 clones listed, approximately 82% are singletons. The gene calls are TRBV5-6 and TRBJ2-1, with D maybe TRBD2 (5 bases). The clonotype originates from a man between 60 and 75 years old with acute or convalescent COVID-19. Sequenced input: peripheral blood. The CDR3 region has the DNA TGTGCCAGCAGCTTGGTAGCCCTAGCAGGCAATGAGCAGTTCTTC. Amino acid sequence: CASSLVALAGNEQFF.